Listed below are T cell receptor beta chains from one sample, sequenced in a study of blood T cell repertoires in COVID-19. Repertoires were generated with immunoSEQ multiplex PCR, while TCRdb's copy carries only in-frame clones and drops some. The sample includes 250,000 or so clones, more than 85% seen only once; the top ten take approximately 2.9%. Sequenced input: PBMCs or T cells enriched from blood (not recorded which). Receptor source: a man aged 35 to 55 who had been exposed to COVID-19. CDR3s include the opening cysteine and the closing phenylalanine or tryptophan.

j_gene	v_gene	CDR3aa
TRBJ1-5	TRBV28	CASSLGTGDQPQHF
TRBJ2-2	TRBV5-1	CASSFSGTGVIGELFF
TRBJ1-4	TRBV9	CASSVGDSPIATNEKLFF
TRBJ2-6	TRBV19	CARTSFGANVLTF
TRBJ2-7	TRBV4-2	CASSQALAAPYEQYF
TRBJ1-5	TRBV20-1	CSANEGAFNQPQHF
TRBJ2-1	TRBV28	CASREGTSGRVEQFF
TRBJ2-7	TRBV4-1	CASSQGTPSGRRNEQYF
TRBJ2-3	TRBV9	CASSVSGGIGVSADTQYF
TRBJ2-1	TRBV7-3	CASSLNPGPNEQFF
TRBJ2-7	TRBV10-3	CATLRADTGAEQYF
TRBJ1-5	TRBV19	CASSAATGNQPQHF
TRBJ1-3	TRBV6-5	CASRMGQLSGNTIYF
TRBJ2-7	TRBV20-1	CSASRDRSSYEQYF
TRBJ1-5	TRBV19	CASSILDRGQPQHF
TRBJ2-7	TRBV28	CASAGTLQAYEQYF
TRBJ2-3	TRBV12-3/TRBV12-4	CASSLSRADTQYF
TRBJ2-7	TRBV3-1/TRBV3-2	CASSQTRLPPYEQYF
TRBJ1-1	TRBV19	CASSSPTPYARGQGLEAFF
TRBJ1-6	TRBV5-1	CASTPTRGSSPLHF
TRBJ1-1	TRBV5-1	CASSIDRGGTEAFF
TRBJ2-2	TRBV7-9	CASSQTGGDGAGELFF
TRBJ2-2	TRBV24-1	CATSDLYEDAGELFF
TRBJ2-7	TRBV28	CASSLRQGPYEQYF
TRBJ2-2	TRBV28	CASSLSAGELFF
TRBJ2-2	TRBV7-3	CASSSMTGLATGELFF
TRBJ2-6	TRBV18	CASSPPFSGANVLTF
TRBJ1-6	TRBV27	CASSFRRPPSGTGGNSPLHF
TRBJ1-2	TRBV4-1	CASKLGTARNYGYTF
TRBJ1-6	TRBV19	CASSDGGTLGSYNSPLHF
TRBJ2-7	TRBV6-5	CASSFGQGPTYEQYF
TRBJ2-6	TRBV4-2	CASSQPLAGLSEGANVLTF